The 29 T cell receptor beta chains presented below share a single source sample, sequenced in a study of blood T cell repertoires in COVID-19. Sequencing used immunoSEQ multiplex PCR; TCRdb keeps in-frame clones, though not all of them. The data hold 450,000 or so clones, with 89% observed a single time. Sequenced material: peripheral blood. Receptor source: a man aged 18 to 30 with COVID-19, enrolled during active disease.

This chain uses TRBV4-1 with TRBJ2-2; 11 nucleotides match TRBD2. Germline-derived CDR1 and CDR2 are MGHRA and YSYEKL. With 1 base clipped from V and 4 bases from J, the junction kept 2 bases outside the gene matches. The CDR3 is made up of 16 amino acids. The CDR3 coding sequence is TGCGCCAGCAGCCAAGGAACTAGCGGGAGCACCGGGGAGCTGTTTTTT. Amino acids: CASSQGTSGSTGELFF.

This chain connects TRBV6-5 to TRBJ1-2, with 7 bases lining up with TRBD1. There are 15 residues in the CDR3. With V trimmed by 6 bases and J by 0 bases, 7 bases remained unmatched. The germline V gene encodes CDR1 MNHEY and CDR2 SVGAGI. The CDR3 protein is CASRTPGTANYGYTF. DNA for the CDR3: TGTGCCAGCAGGACCCCTGGGACAGCTAACTATGGCTACACCTTC.

This chain connects TRBV12-5 to TRBJ2-5, with 9 nucleotides matching TRBD1. Losses at the gene ends were 3 bases for V and 5 bases for J; bases not matched to a gene: 4. Germline V gene lookup returns CDR1 LGHNT and CDR2 FRNRAP. The CDR3 loop spans 14 amino acids. CDR3 nucleotide sequence: TGTGCTAGTGGTTTTGGGACAGGGTGGGAGACCCAGTACTTC. Its protein is CASGFGTGWETQYF.

CDR3 bases: TGTGCCAGCAGTGTGCATTCCGGAGCTAGGGGAAACACCATATATTTT. This codes for CASSVHSGARGNTIYF. The rearrangement links TRBV2 to TRBJ1-3; D is unresolved. The CDR3 sequence is 16 residues long. The V end lost 4 bases, the J end lost 4 bases, and 17 bases lay between the germline ends. Germline CDR1 is SNHLY and CDR2 is FYNNEI.

J is TRBJ2-5 and V is TRBV19; 16 nucleotides match TRBD2. The J segment lost 5 bases and the V segment lost 4 bases, leaving 7 bases of the junction unmatched. The CDR3 contains 17 residues. Germline V gene sequence: CDR1 LNHDA, CDR2 SQIVND (reference sequence). CDR3 loop: CASSSGTSGGAAETQYF. CDR3 sequence (DNA): TGTGCCAGTAGTAGCGGGACTAGCGGGGGGGCCGCTGAGACCCAGTACTTC.

This rearrangement joins TRBV6-6 to TRBJ1-4, with D maybe TRBD1 (5 bases). The V gene's germline CDR1 is MNHNY and CDR2 SVGAGI (reference sequence). The CDR3 is 15 amino acids. Trimming cost V 4 bases and J 2 bases, with 11 bases left between them. CDR3 sequence: CASSSPDSTNEKLFF. The CDR3 bases are TGTGCCAGCAGTTCCCCTGACAGTACTAATGAAAAACTGTTTTTT.

The chain uses TRBV24-1 and TRBJ2-1; 7 bases are a match to TRBD2. With V trimmed by 1 base and J by 2 bases, 4 bases remained unmatched. Germline V gene data show CDR1 as KGHDR and CDR2 as SFDVKD. The CDR3 covers 16 residues. This chain's CDR3 is CATSDLGGSAYNEQFF. CDR3 nucleotide sequence: TGTGCCACCAGTGATTTAGGCGGGAGCGCCTACAATGAGCAGTTCTTC.

The gene calls are TRBV6-5 and TRBJ2-5, with D possibly TRBD2 on 6 matching bases. Per germline, CDR1 MNHEY and CDR2 SVGAGI. Between the trimmed V and J ends, which lost 0 bases and 5 bases, there was a span of 16 bases. This CDR3 has 16 amino acids. In DNA, the CDR3 is TGTGCCAGCAGTTACTCTGAGACTAGTTTTTACGAGACCCAGTACTTC. It translates to CASSYSETSFYETQYF.

The CDR3 here is CASSTGHPSNEQFF. CDR3 nucleotides: TGCGCCAGCAGCACGGGACACCCTTCCAATGAGCAGTTCTTC. The chain uses TRBV5-1 and TRBJ2-1, with TRBD1 as a possible D gene (6 bases). The CDR3 has 14 amino acids. The germline V and J ends were trimmed by 4 bases and 6 bases, with 14 bases remaining between them. Germline loops: CDR1 SGHRS, CDR2 YFSETQ.

The V call is TRBV4-1, the J call TRBJ2-7, with D tentatively TRBD1 (6 bases). Germline assignment: CDR1 MGHRA and CDR2 YSYEKL. Trimming took 4 bases from V and 3 from J, leaving 22 bases between them. The CDR3 consists of 17 residues. CDR3 protein: CASSLITGTNMIYEQYF. The CDR3 DNA reads as TGCGCCAGCAGCCTCATAACCGGGACAAATATGATCTACGAGCAGTACTTC.

The J gene is TRBJ2-7, the V gene TRBV11-2; 8 bases line up with TRBD2. This CDR3 spans 14 amino acids. CDR1 SGHAT and CDR2 FQNNGV come from the germline V gene. V lost 3 bases, J lost 4 bases, and 5 bases stayed unmatched. CDR3 in DNA: TGTGCCAGCAGCTTCGCCGGGGGGGTTTACGAGCAGTACTTC. Translation gives CASSFAGGVYEQYF.

V is TRBV30 and J is TRBJ1-4; TRBD1 is a possible D gene (6 bases). In germline, CDR1 is GTSNPN, CDR2 SVGIG (reference sequence). CDR3 length equals 15 residues. Trimming shortened V by 1 base and J by 2 bases, and 11 bases separated the two germline ends. The CDR3 is CAWSAQGTTNEKLFF. CDR3 nucleotides: TGTGCCTGGAGTGCACAGGGAACGACTAATGAAAAACTGTTTTTT.

The rearrangement joins TRBV6-2 or TRBV6-3 to TRBJ1-5; 10 bases map to TRBD1. V lost 2 bases, J lost 6 bases, and 10 bases stayed unmatched. The CDR3 has 17 residues. CDR1 and CDR2 (germline): MNHEY, SVGEGT. This chain's CDR3 is CASSYIHGTGDSQPQHF. The CDR3 nucleotides are TGTGCCAGCAGTTACATCCACGGGACAGGGGATAGTCAGCCCCAGCATTTT.

The V and J genes are TRBV4-2 and TRBJ2-7, with 13 bases that match TRBD2. The CDR3 consists of 17 residues. V dropped 0 bases and J dropped 3; count of bases not matched to a gene: 5. The germline V gene encodes CDR1 LGHNA and CDR2 YNFKEQ. The CDR3 DNA reads TGTGCCAGCAGCCAAGAAACTAGCGGGGGGGCCTACTACGAGCAGTACTTC. Translated: CASSQETSGGAYYEQYF.

CDR3 nucleotides: TGTGCCAGCAGTACCACAGGGGGATACACTGAAGCTTTCTTT. Protein sequence: CASSTTGGYTEAFF. The chain is built from TRBV6-5 and TRBJ1-1; 8 nucleotides align to TRBD1. The ends lost 5 bases at V and 3 bases at J; junction bases unmatched: 5. Germline V gene data show CDR1 as MNHEY and CDR2 as SVGAGI. The CDR3 extends over 14 amino acids.

This chain joins TRBV13 and TRBJ2-1; TRBD1 agrees at 9 bases. After removal of 5 bases from V and 6 bases from J, the junction contained 8 bases not matched to a gene. This CDR3 has 15 amino acids. Per germline, CDR1 PRHDT and CDR2 FYEKMQ (reference sequence). The CDR3 DNA reads as TGTGCCAGCAGCCCTCCGGGACAGGGAGGCAATGAGCAGTTCTTC. It translates to CASSPPGQGGNEQFF.

This clone was counted once. The rearrangement links TRBV15 to TRBJ1-4, with a tentative D call TRBD1 (6 bases). V lost 0 bases to trimming and J lost 16 bases, with 12 bases between them. Germline V gene sequence: CDR1 LNHNV, CDR2 YYDKDF (reference sequence). This CDR3 is built from 12 residues. This chain's CDR3 is CATSRDVGHQFF. The CDR3 DNA reads TGTGCCACCAGCAGAGATGTGGGACACCAGTTTTTT.

This clone showed up just once. Written as DNA, the CDR3 is TGCGCCAGCAGCTTGGCTGGGGGAGGGACTGAAGCTTTCTTT. Its protein is CASSLAGGGTEAFF. The J gene is TRBJ1-1, the V gene TRBV5-1; D is perhaps TRBD1 (5 bases). CDR1 is SGHRS and CDR2 is YFSETQ in the germline V gene. V dropped 0 bases and J dropped 5 bases, with 11 bases sitting between them. The CDR3 is 14 amino acids. Full variable domain (rest looked up from reference TRBV5-1 and TRBJ1-1): KAGVTQTPRYLIKTRGQQVTLSCSPISGHRSVSWYQQTPGQGLQFLFEYFSETQRNKGNFPGRFSGRQFSNSRSEMNVSTLELGDSALYLCASSLAGGGTEAFFGQGTRLTVV.

This clone was seen a single time. The chain joins TRBV3-1 (or the pseudogene TRBV3-2) to TRBJ1-2, with 8 bases identical to TRBD1. The CDR3 runs to 17 residues. Germline assignment: CDR1 LGHDT and CDR2 YNNKEL (reference sequence). The ends lost 5 bases at V and 5 bases at J; junction bases unmatched: 16. The CDR3 DNA sequence: TGTGCCAGCAGCACCGGGACAGGCGATTCCCCGGGGTATGGCTACACCTTC. Its protein product is CASSTGTGDSPGYGYTF.

The chain employs TRBV12-3 or TRBV12-4 and TRBJ2-1; D ambiguous. Trimming cost V 6 bases and J 7 bases, with 10 bases left between them. This CDR3 is built from 12 residues. The CDR3 here is CASSHDLNEQFF. CDR3 DNA: TGTGCCAGCAGCCACGACTTGAATGAGCAGTTCTTC.

This chain uses TRBV25-1 with TRBJ2-5, with TRBD1 identical over 9 bases. The CDR3 runs 15 residues. The germline CDR1 and CDR2 sequences are MGHDK and SYGVNS. The trim removed 3 bases at V and 5 bases at J, leaving 7 bases unmatched. The CDR3 DNA is TGTGCCAGCAGTGATTTACAGGGGGCCGGGGAGACCCAGTACTTC. Its protein is CASSDLQGAGETQYF.

The V call is TRBV21-1, the J call TRBJ2-3; the table's D call, TRBD1, was not checked against the DNA. TRBV21-1 is termed a pseudogene. The CDR3 loop spans 15 amino acids. CDR3 sequence reads: CASSKMRTAPDTQYF. The CDR3 DNA reads as TGTGCCAGCAGCAAAATGAGGACAGCACCCGATACGCAGTATTTT.

This clone was observed a single time. The V and J genes are TRBV27 and TRBJ1-5; D gene unclear. The V gene lost 4 bases and the J gene lost 7 bases, with 11 bases spanning the gap. The germline V gene has CDR1 MNHEY and CDR2 SMNVEV (reference sequence). The CDR3 is 13 residues long. CDR3 in amino acids: CASSSTGSQPQHF. CDR3 nucleotides: TGTGCCAGCAGTTCGACCGGGTCCCAGCCCCAGCATTTT.

J is TRBJ2-5 and V is TRBV10-3; 8 nucleotides line up with TRBD1. J lost 4 bases, V lost 8 bases, and 12 bases had no gene match. Per the germline V gene, CDR1 is ENHRY and CDR2 is SYGVKD. This CDR3 spans 15 amino acids. The CDR3 reads CAIPRSDRGAETQYF. The DNA for the CDR3 is TGTGCCATCCCGCGGAGTGACAGGGGAGCAGAGACCCAGTACTTC.

V gene TRBV12-5 combines with J gene TRBJ1-5, with D perhaps TRBD1 (6 bases). Trimming stripped 4 bases from V and 2 bases from J, with 15 bases between. The CDR3 runs to 16 residues. Germline CDR1 is LGHNT and CDR2 is FRNRAP. This chain's CDR3 is CASGSRGGAGNQPQHF. DNA for the CDR3: TGTGCTAGTGGTTCCCGAGGGGGGGCTGGCAATCAGCCCCAGCATTTT.

The chain has TRBV7-9 and TRBJ1-4; 7 nucleotides match TRBD1. Germline CDR1 and CDR2: SEHNR and FQNEAQ (reference sequence). The CDR3 is made up of 14 amino acids. The V segment lost 2 bases and the J segment 8 bases; nucleotides outside the gene matches: 5. The CDR3 nucleotides are TGTGCCAGCAGCTTATTCCAGGGGGACGAAAAACTGTTTTTT. It yields the protein CASSLFQGDEKLFF.

V usage is TRBV4-2 and J usage is TRBJ2-1; perhaps TRBD1 as D (5 bases). CDR3 length: 15 amino acids. The V end lost 0 bases, the J end lost 0 bases, and 6 bases lay between the germline ends. CDR1 is LGHNA, CDR2 YNFKEQ, per germline. Here the CDR3 DNA reads TGTGCCAGCAGCCAAGACAGGGTCTCCTACAATGAGCAGTTCTTC. Protein product: CASSQDRVSYNEQFF.

This chain links TRBV2 with TRBJ2-1, with 12 bases lining up with TRBD2. The germline V gene has CDR1 SNHLY and CDR2 FYNNEI. The length of the CDR3 is 15 residues. Trimming cost V 6 bases and J 9 bases; bases outside gene matches: 9. CDR3 sequence: CASSPTSGGSTEQFF. As DNA, the CDR3 is TGTGCCAGCAGCCCGACTAGCGGGGGTTCCACTGAGCAGTTCTTC.

This rearrangement joins TRBV6-4 to TRBJ2-2; the D gene is possibly TRBD1 (6 bases). V was cut by 5 bases and J by 4 bases, with 11 bases left in between. From germline, CDR1 is MRHNA and CDR2 SNTAGT. The CDR3 length is 14 residues. The CDR3 DNA reads as TGTGCCAGCAGTTTGACAGGAAGCACCGGGGAGCTGTTTTTT. This sequence encodes CASSLTGSTGELFF.